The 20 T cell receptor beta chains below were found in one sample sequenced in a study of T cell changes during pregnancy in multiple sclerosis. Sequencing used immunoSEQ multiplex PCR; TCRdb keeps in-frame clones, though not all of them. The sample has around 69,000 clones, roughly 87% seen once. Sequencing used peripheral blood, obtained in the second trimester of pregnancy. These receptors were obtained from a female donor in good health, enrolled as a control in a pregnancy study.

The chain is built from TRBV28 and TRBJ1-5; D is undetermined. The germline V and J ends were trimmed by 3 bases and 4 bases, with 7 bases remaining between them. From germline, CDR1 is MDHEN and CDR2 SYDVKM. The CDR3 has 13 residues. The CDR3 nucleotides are TGTGCCAGCAGTTTCGGGTTGAATCAGCCCCAGCATTTT. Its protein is CASSFGLNQPQHF.

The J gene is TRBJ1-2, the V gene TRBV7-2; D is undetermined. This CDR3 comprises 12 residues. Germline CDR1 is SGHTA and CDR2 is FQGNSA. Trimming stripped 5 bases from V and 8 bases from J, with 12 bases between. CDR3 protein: CASSPTWEGYTF. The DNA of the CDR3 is TGTGCCAGCAGCCCAACCTGGGAGGGCTACACCTTC.

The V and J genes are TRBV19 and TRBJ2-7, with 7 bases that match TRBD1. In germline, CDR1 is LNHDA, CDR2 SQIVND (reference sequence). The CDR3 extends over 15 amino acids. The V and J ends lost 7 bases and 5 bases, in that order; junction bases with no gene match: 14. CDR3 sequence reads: CASKPLDRDTDEQYF. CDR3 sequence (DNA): TGTGCCAGTAAACCCTTAGACAGGGACACAGACGAGCAGTACTTC.

The CDR3 spells CASSSSAGGSYEQYF. CDR3 nucleotide sequence: TGTGCCAGTAGTTCCTCGGCGGGGGGGTCCTACGAGCAGTACTTC. The chain employs TRBV19 and TRBJ2-7; TRBD2 matches at 9 bases. The CDR3 runs 15 residues. V lost 5 bases and J lost 1; bases outside the gene matches: 6. Germline CDR1 and CDR2: LNHDA and SQIVND (reference sequence).

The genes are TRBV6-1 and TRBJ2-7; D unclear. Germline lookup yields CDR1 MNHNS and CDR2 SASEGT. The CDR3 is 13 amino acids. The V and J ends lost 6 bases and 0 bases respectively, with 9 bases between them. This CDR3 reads CASRAGSSYEQYF. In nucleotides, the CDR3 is TGTGCCAGCAGAGCCGGGTCCTCCTACGAGCAGTACTTC.

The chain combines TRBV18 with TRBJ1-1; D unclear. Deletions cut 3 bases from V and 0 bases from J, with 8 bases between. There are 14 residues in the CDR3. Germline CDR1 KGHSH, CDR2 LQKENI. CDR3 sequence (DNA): TGTGCCAGCTCACCGTACAACATGAACACTGAAGCTTTCTTT. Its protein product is CASSPYNMNTEAFF. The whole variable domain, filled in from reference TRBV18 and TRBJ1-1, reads NAGVMQNPRHLVRRRGQEARLRCSPMKGHSHVYWYRQLPEEGLKFMVYLQKENIIDESGMPKERFSAEFPKEGPSILRIQQVVRGDSAAYFCASSPYNMNTEAFFGQGTRLTVV.

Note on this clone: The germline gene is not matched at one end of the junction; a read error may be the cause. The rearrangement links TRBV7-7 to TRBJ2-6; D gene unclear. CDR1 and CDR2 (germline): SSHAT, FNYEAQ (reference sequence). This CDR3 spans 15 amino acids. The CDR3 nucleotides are TGTGCTAGCAGCCCCAGGTTCCTGGGGGCCAACGTCCTGACTTTC. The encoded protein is CASSPRFLGANVLTF.

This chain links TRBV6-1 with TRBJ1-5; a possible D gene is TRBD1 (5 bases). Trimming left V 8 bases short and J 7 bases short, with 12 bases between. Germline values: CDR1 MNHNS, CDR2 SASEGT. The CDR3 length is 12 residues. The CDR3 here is CASLRGQQPQHF. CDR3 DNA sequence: TGTGCCAGCTTAAGGGGCCAACAGCCCCAGCATTTT.

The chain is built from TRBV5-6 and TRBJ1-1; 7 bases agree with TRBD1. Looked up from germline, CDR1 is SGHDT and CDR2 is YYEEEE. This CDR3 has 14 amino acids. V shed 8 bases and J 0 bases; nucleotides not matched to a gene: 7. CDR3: CASYAQGVNTEAFF. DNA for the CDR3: TGTGCCAGTTACGCGCAGGGGGTGAACACTGAAGCTTTCTTT.

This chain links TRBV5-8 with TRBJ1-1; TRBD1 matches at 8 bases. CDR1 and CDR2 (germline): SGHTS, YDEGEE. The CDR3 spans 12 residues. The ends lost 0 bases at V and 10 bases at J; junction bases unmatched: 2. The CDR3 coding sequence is TGTGCCAGCAGCTTGGCCAGGGGGCGAGCTTTCTTT. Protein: CASSLARGRAFF.

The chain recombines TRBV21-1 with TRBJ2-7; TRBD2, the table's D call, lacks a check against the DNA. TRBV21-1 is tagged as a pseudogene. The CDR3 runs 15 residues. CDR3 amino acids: CASSKAVVRSYEQYF. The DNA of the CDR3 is TGTGCCAGCAGCAAAGCGGTGGTCCGGTCATACGAGCAGTACTTC.

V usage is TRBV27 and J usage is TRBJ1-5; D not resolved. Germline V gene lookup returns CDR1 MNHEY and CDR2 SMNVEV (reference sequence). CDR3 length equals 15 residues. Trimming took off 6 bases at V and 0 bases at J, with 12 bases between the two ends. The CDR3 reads CASRPLVNSNQPQHF. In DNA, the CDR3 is TGTGCCAGCAGACCACTGGTAAATAGCAATCAGCCCCAGCATTTT.

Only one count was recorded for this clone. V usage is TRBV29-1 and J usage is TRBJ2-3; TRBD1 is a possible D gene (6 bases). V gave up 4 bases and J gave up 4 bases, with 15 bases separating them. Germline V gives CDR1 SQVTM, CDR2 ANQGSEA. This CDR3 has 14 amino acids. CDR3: CSVGTGPWADTQYF. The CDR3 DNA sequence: TGCAGCGTTGGTACAGGGCCTTGGGCAGATACGCAGTATTTT.

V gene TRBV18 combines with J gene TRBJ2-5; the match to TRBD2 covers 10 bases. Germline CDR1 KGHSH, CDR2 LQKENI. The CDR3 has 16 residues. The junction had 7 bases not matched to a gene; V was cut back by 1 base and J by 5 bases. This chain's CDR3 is CASSPRSGGATETQYF. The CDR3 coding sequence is TGTGCCAGCTCACCACGGAGCGGGGGGGCCACGGAGACCCAGTACTTC.

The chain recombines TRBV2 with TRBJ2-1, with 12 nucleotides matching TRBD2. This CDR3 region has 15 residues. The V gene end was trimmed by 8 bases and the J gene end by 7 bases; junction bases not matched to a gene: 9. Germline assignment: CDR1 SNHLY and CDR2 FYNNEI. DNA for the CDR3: TGTGCCAGCGCTCGACTAGCGGGAGTAGGGAATGAGCAGTTCTTC. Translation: CASARLAGVGNEQFF.

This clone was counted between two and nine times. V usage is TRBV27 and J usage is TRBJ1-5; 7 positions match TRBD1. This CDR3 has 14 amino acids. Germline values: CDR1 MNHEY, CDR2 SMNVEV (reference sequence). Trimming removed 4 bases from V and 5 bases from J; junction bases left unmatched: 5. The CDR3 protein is CASSSLGTDQPQHF. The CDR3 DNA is TGTGCCAGCAGTTCCCTGGGGACAGATCAGCCCCAGCATTTT.

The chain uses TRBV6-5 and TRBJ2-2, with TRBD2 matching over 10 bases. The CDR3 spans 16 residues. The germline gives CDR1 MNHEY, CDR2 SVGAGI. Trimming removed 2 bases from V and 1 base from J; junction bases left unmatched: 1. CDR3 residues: CASSYPSGRNTGELFF. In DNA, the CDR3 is TGTGCCAGCAGTTACCCTAGCGGGAGGAACACCGGGGAGCTGTTTTTT.

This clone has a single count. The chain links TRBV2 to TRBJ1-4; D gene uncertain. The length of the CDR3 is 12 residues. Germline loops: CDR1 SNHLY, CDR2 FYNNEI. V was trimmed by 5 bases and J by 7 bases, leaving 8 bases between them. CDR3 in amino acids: CASSFAGEKLFF. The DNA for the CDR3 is TGTGCCAGCAGTTTCGCGGGTGAAAAACTGTTTTTT.

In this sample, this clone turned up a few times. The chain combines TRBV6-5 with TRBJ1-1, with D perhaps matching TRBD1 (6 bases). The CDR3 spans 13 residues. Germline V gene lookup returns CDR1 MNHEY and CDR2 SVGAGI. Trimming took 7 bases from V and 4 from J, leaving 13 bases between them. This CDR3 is CASTLGQSTEAFF. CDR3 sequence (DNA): TGTGCCAGCACCTTAGGACAGAGCACTGAAGCTTTCTTT.

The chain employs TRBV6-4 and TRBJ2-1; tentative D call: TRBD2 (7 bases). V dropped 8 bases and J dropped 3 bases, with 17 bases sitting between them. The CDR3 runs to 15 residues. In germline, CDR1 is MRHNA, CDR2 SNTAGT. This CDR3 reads CASSPRGGFYNEQFF. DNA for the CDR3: TGTGCCAGCTCCCCGAGGGGGGGATTCTACAATGAGCAGTTCTTC.